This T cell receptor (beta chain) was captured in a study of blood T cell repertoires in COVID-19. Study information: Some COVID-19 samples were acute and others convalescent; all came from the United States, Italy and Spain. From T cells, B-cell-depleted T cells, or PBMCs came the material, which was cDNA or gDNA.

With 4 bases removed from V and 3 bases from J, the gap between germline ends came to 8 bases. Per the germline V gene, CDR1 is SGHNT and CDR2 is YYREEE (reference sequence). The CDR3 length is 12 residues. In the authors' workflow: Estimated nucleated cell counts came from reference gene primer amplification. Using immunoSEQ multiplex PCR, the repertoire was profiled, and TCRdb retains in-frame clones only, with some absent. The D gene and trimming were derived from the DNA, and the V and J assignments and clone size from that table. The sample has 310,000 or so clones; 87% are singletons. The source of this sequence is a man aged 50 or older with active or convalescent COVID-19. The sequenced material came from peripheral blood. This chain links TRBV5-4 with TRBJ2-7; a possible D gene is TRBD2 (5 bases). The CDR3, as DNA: TGTGCCAGCAGCCTGGGAGACTACGAGCAGTACTTC. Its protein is CASSLGDYEQYF.